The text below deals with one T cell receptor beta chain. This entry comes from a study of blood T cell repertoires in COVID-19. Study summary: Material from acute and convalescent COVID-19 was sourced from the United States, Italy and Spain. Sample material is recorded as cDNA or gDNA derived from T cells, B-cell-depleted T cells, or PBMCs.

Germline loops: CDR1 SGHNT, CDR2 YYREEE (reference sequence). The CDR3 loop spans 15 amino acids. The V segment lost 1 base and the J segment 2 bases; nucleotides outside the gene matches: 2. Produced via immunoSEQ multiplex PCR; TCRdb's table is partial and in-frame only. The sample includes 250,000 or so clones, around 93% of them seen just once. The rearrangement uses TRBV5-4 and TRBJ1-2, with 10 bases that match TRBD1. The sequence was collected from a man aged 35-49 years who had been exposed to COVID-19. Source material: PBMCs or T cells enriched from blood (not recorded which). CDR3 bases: TGTGCCAGCAGCTTGCGGGACAGGGGAAACTATGGCTACACCTTC. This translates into CASSLRDRGNYGYTF.